This T cell receptor (beta chain) was documented in a study of beta chain features in type 1 diabetes. cDNA synthesis used the whole RNA isolate, giving expressed TCRB sequences. Libraries were prepared by immunoSEQ multiplex PCR; TCRdb keeps only in-frame clonotypes and omits some of them. This sample yields approximately 340,000 clones, of which over 12% are seen a single time; under 0.02% belongs to the top ten. CD4+ naive, central memory, regulatory and stem cell-like memory subsets were isolated by sorting on CD45RO/CCR7/CD25/CD127/CD95/CD27. There are 16 residues in the CDR3. CDR1 and CDR2 from the germline V gene are SGHTA and FQGNSA. Deletions cut 0 bases from V and 0 bases from J, with 12 bases between.

The rearrangement uses TRBV7-2 and TRBJ2-7; TRBD2 might be the D (6 bases). The receptor was isolated from a woman aged 18 to 35 in good health. Material for sequencing was naive CD4+ T cells from blood. CDR3 residues: CASSLAGTEASYEQYF. The CDR3 coding sequence is TGTGCCAGCAGCTTAGCGGGGACTGAAGCCTCCTACGAGCAGTACTTC.